This TCR beta chain was sequenced in a study of T-cell reconstitution after alpha-beta-depleted transplantation in children (dated by TCRdb to 2016 to 2017). Concerning the study at large: T-cell immune reconstitution after TCRalphabeta/CD19-depleted allogeneic hematopoietic cell transplantation in children was quantitatively tracked in the study by means of TCR repertoire profiling.

The library was generated by PCR. Sequencer: Illumina HiSeq 2500. Molecular barcoding was employed in the preparation of TCR libraries, with unique molecular identifiers being used to normalize TCRbeta repertoire quantification. TCRdb reran the public reads through fastp at Q25 and MiXCR, keeping productive beta chains. When rows share a CDR3 protein, they turn into one entry using the most common DNA and genes. Across this sample there are approximately 300,000 distinct CDR3 sequences, with approximately 7.3% seen only once. The ten largest clones capture approximately 9.6% of the sample. What the study reported, not specific to this receptor: About two months after transplant, the apparently early recovery of alphabetaT-cell counts reportedly depended on just several hundred clones that had expanded rapidly and came from non-depleted graft cells. Over the following months the frequencies of hyperexpanded clones went down, and after one year T-cell counts and TCRbeta diversity were mostly credited to newly produced T cells. The high TCRbeta diversity at day 60 in some patients was ascribed to recipient T cells and intrathymic progenitors that had survived conditioning.

Points on this clonotype: Its binding antigen is unknown. Within one base of it there is no much larger clone, and no base qualities were kept.

According to the study, the label for this sample's treatment or condition signals: allogeneic hematopoietic cell transplantation with graft depleted of TCRalphabeta T cells and CD19 B cells. The transplant recipients were children given TCRalphabeta/CD19-depleted allogeneic hematopoietic cell grafts. Per the germline V gene, SGHRS is the CDR1 and YFSETQ is the CDR2. Including cysteine and phenylalanine, the CDR3 has 15 amino acids. The sequence is cut down to CDR3 DNA, 45 bases in frame from base 1. V lost 4 bases and J lost 0 bases, and the count of bases not matched to a germline gene is 6. This receptor chain uses TRBV5-1 and TRBJ2-7; 8 bases in the junction line up with TRBD1. The source was peripheral blood, collected 360 days after TCRalphabeta/CD19-depleted stem cell transplant. The sequence derives from a female patient aged 2-9 years who had a stem cell transplant for Fanconi anemia, so the T cells may come from the graft donor. CDR3 loop: CASSDPGQVSYEQYF. In nucleotide form, the sequence is TGCGCCAGCAGCGATCCGGGACAGGTCTCCTACGAGCAGTACTTC.